The 10 T cell receptor beta chains below come from one sample, sequenced in a study of prognosis after radiotherapy for stage I lung cancer. Two-round multiplex PCR amplified TCR beta CDR3 from genomic DNA. Amplification in first-round PCR relied on primers specific to each TRBV and TRBJ gene. TCRdb processed the multiplex PCR reads anew with MiXCR; each CDR3 protein has one entry. This table holds about 47,000 distinct CDR3 sequences, approximately 35% found once. The sample consisted of PBMCs, taken before or after stereotactic body radiation therapy (not recorded which). Every receptor here comes from a donor over 45 with non-small cell lung cancer.

The sample holds many counts of this clonotype. The gene calls are TRBV27 and TRBJ2-7; TRBD1 agrees at 9 bases. Germline CDR1 reads MNHEY; CDR2 reads SMNVEV (reference sequence). This CDR3 comprises 13 residues. After removal of 4 bases from V and 6 bases from J, the junction contained 4 bases not matched to a gene. The CDR3 is CASSWGQGLEQYF. DNA of the CDR3: TGTGCCAGCAGTTGGGGACAGGGCCTCGAGCAGTACTTC.

This clonotype showed up many times. The chain joins TRBV5-1 to TRBJ2-3; D not resolved. This CDR3 contains 16 residues. Germline assignment: CDR1 SGHRS and CDR2 YFSETQ. Trimming removed 4 bases from V and 4 bases from J, with 19 bases in between. CDR3 amino acids: CASSADGRLGADTQYF. CDR3 DNA: TGCGCCAGCAGCGCAGATGGGCGTCTTGGGGCAGATACGCAGTATTTT.

The V and J genes are TRBV7-2 and TRBJ2-5, with D unclear. The CDR3 runs 14 residues. Germline loops: CDR1 SGHTA, CDR2 FQGNSA. Trimming took off 1 base at V and 5 bases at J, with 11 bases between the two ends. The CDR3 nucleotides read TGTGCCAGCAGCTTAGGGGGAATGAGGGAGACCCAGTACTTC. This codes for CASSLGGMRETQYF.

As concerns this clonotype: This could be a read error, since a much larger clone is one nucleotide away. The V and J genes are TRBV5-1 and TRBJ2-5; D possibly corresponds to TRBD2 (6 bases). This CDR3 contains 16 residues. CDR1 is SGHRS, CDR2 YFSETQ, per germline. The DNA of the CDR3 is TGCTCCAGCAGCTTAATGATGGCGGGACTCCAAGAGACCCAGTACTTC. Translated: CSSSLMMAGLQETQYF.

This clonotype was recorded at least ten times. The genes are TRBV6-1 and TRBJ2-7, with TRBD2 matching over 12 bases. The CDR3 totals 15 residues. V shed 7 bases, J shed 3 bases, and the junction held 7 bases outside the gene matches. Germline CDR1 MNHNS, CDR2 SASEGT. The CDR3 loop is CASMLLAGGIYEQYF. The CDR3 region has the DNA TGTGCCAGCATGCTACTAGCGGGAGGAATCTACGAGCAGTACTTC.

This clonotype was seen many times. This may come from a read error, since a much larger clone is one base off. CDR3 loop: CAGSFIRFNNEQFF. The CDR3 DNA reads TGTGCCGGCAGCTTCATCCGGTTTAATAATGAGCAGTTCTTC. The chain links TRBV11-2 to TRBJ2-1; D not resolved. The germline V gene encodes CDR1 SGHAT and CDR2 FQNNGV. This CDR3 is built from 14 residues.

Points on this clonotype: A much bigger clone sits one base away, suggesting this may be a read error. V usage is TRBV4-2 and J usage is TRBJ2-1, with 11 nucleotides matching TRBD2. The germline CDR1 and CDR2 sequences are LGHNA and YNFKEQ. Germline trimming cut 3 bases from V and 5 bases from J; bases unmatched to any gene: 6. This CDR3 spans 16 amino acids. The CDR3 nucleotides read TGTGCCAGCAGCCACGCGACTAGCGGGGTGAACAATGAGCAGTTCTTC. This encodes CASSHATSGVNNEQFF.

Ten or more counts support this clonotype. This sequence joins TRBV11-2 and TRBJ2-7, with 8 bases lining up with TRBD1. The CDR3 extends over 15 amino acids. Trimming at V came to 0 bases and at J to 3 bases, leaving 4 bases not matched to a gene. From germline, CDR1 is SGHAT and CDR2 FQNNGV. As DNA, the CDR3 is TGTGCCAGCAGCTTAGATTCAGGGGGCATCTACGAGCAGTACTTC. Translated: CASSLDSGGIYEQYF.

The J gene is TRBJ2-7, the V gene TRBV12-5, with 9 bases lining up with TRBD2. The V and J ends lost 2 bases and 2 bases, in that order; junction bases with no gene match: 10. The germline V gene encodes CDR1 LGHNT and CDR2 FRNRAP. The CDR3 is 17 residues long. In DNA form, the CDR3 reads TGTGCTAGTGGTTTGAGGATAGCGGGAGCAGACACCTACGAGCAGTACTTC. This translates into CASGLRIAGADTYEQYF.

At least ten counts were recorded for this clonotype. This sequence joins TRBV13 and TRBJ1-2; D is possibly TRBD1 (6 bases). V was trimmed by 5 bases and J by 3 bases, leaving 13 bases between them. CDR3 size: 14 residues. The germline CDR1 and CDR2 sequences are PRHDT and FYEKMQ (reference sequence). The CDR3 DNA follows: TGTGCCAGCAGCACAAGACAGGCATACTATGGCTACACCTTC. Protein sequence: CASSTRQAYYGYTF.